A selection of T cell receptor beta chains follows, all from one sample in a study of blood T cell repertoires in COVID-19. Clones were read by immunoSEQ multiplex PCR, and TCRdb kept only the in-frame ones, dropping some. The repertoire holds approximately 300,000 clones, with around 90% as singletons. Sequenced: peripheral blood. The origin of the receptors is a woman aged 30 to 39 with COVID-19, enrolled during active disease. The CDR3 runs from the conserved cysteine through the conserved F or W. A D gene is named only where the DNA matches it firmly. Clone size is stated in some rows and not others, as once, few, many or a class when expanded.

j_gene | v_gene | d_gene | abundance | CDR3aa | CDR3nt
TRBJ1-2 | TRBV28 | . | . | CASTSGTNYGYTF | TGTGCCAGCACTTCCGGGACTAACTATGGCTACACCTTC
TRBJ1-5 | TRBV19 | . | . | CASSLPQGRVGQPQHF | TGTGCCAGTAGTTTGCCTCAGGGTCGCGTTGGTCAGCCCCAGCATTTT
TRBJ2-3 | TRBV5-1 | TRBD2 | . | CASSPATSGYGDTQYF | TGCGCCAGCAGCCCGGCGACTAGCGGATATGGGGATACGCAGTATTTT
TRBJ2-3 | TRBV5-6 | . | . | CASSAGLTGHIRTDTQYF | TGTGCCAGCAGCGCGGGACTTACCGGGCATATACGCACAGATACGCAGTATTTT
TRBJ1-5 | TRBV6-6 | . | . | CASSYSGTYSNQPQHF | TGTGCCAGCAGTTACTCCGGGACATATAGCAATCAGCCCCAGCATTTT
TRBJ2-2 | TRBV27 | . | . | CAASPNFGQPRSRGTGELFF | TGTGCCGCTTCTCCCAACTTTGGACAACCACGGAGTCGTGGCACCGGGGAGCTGTTTTTT
TRBJ1-4 | TRBV10-3 | . | . | CAISRDTSNEKLFF | TGTGCCATCAGCCGGGACACTAGTAATGAAAAACTGTTTTTT
TRBJ1-2 | TRBV4-1 | . | . | CASSQDRVEGYTF | TGCGCCAGCAGCCAAGACAGGGTGGAGGGCTACACCTTC
TRBJ1-4 | TRBV5-6 | TRBD1 | once | CASSSQGANEKLFF | TGTGCCAGCAGCTCACAGGGGGCTAATGAAAAACTGTTTTTT
TRBJ1-3 | TRBV6-6 | . | . | CASIRDSGNTIYF | TGTGCCAGCATACGGGACTCTGGAAACACCATATATTTT
TRBJ2-2 | TRBV27 | . | . | CASRGWRENTGELFF | TGTGCCAGCAGGGGCTGGCGGGAGAACACCGGGGAGCTGTTTTTT
TRBJ2-7 | TRBV11-2 | TRBD2 | . | CASSPIGRLAGFPYEQYF | TGTGCCAGCAGCCCCATTGGACGATTAGCGGGATTTCCCTACGAGCAGTACTTC
TRBJ2-1 | TRBV5-1 | TRBD2 | few | CASSFTSGSSYNEQFF | TGCGCCAGCAGCTTCACGAGCGGGAGCTCCTACAATGAGCAGTTCTTC
TRBJ1-2 | TRBV5-6 | TRBD1 | once | CASSVPGQGYGYTF | TGTGCCAGCAGCGTGCCGGGACAGGGCTATGGCTACACCTTC
TRBJ1-1 | TRBV28 | . | . | CASNVVTAGTEAFF | TGTGCCAGCAACGTCGTTACGGCCGGGACTGAAGCTTTCTTT
TRBJ2-1 | TRBV10-3 | TRBD2 | . | CAISESASGSNEQFF | TGTGCCATCAGTGAGTCAGCTAGCGGGAGCAATGAGCAGTTCTTC
TRBJ1-2 | TRBV10-3 | TRBD1 | . | CAISTGGHGYTF | TGTGCCATCTCAACAGGGGGGCATGGCTACACCTTC
TRBJ2-7 | TRBV27 | TRBD1 | . | CASGRQGSYEQYF | TGTGCCAGCGGTAGACAGGGCTCCTACGAGCAGTACTTC
TRBJ2-3 | TRBV3-1/TRBV3-2 | . | . | CASSQWPGDTQYF | TGTGCCAGCAGCCAATGGCCTGGAGATACGCAGTATTTT
TRBJ1-2 | TRBV28 | . | . | CASSFRGARGYTF | TGTGCCAGCAGTTTTCGGGGGGCCAGGGGCTACACCTTC
TRBJ1-1 | TRBV7-2 | TRBD1 | . | CASSWRGQGAWKNTEAFF | TGTGCCAGCAGCTGGAGGGGACAGGGGGCTTGGAAGAACACTGAAGCTTTCTTT